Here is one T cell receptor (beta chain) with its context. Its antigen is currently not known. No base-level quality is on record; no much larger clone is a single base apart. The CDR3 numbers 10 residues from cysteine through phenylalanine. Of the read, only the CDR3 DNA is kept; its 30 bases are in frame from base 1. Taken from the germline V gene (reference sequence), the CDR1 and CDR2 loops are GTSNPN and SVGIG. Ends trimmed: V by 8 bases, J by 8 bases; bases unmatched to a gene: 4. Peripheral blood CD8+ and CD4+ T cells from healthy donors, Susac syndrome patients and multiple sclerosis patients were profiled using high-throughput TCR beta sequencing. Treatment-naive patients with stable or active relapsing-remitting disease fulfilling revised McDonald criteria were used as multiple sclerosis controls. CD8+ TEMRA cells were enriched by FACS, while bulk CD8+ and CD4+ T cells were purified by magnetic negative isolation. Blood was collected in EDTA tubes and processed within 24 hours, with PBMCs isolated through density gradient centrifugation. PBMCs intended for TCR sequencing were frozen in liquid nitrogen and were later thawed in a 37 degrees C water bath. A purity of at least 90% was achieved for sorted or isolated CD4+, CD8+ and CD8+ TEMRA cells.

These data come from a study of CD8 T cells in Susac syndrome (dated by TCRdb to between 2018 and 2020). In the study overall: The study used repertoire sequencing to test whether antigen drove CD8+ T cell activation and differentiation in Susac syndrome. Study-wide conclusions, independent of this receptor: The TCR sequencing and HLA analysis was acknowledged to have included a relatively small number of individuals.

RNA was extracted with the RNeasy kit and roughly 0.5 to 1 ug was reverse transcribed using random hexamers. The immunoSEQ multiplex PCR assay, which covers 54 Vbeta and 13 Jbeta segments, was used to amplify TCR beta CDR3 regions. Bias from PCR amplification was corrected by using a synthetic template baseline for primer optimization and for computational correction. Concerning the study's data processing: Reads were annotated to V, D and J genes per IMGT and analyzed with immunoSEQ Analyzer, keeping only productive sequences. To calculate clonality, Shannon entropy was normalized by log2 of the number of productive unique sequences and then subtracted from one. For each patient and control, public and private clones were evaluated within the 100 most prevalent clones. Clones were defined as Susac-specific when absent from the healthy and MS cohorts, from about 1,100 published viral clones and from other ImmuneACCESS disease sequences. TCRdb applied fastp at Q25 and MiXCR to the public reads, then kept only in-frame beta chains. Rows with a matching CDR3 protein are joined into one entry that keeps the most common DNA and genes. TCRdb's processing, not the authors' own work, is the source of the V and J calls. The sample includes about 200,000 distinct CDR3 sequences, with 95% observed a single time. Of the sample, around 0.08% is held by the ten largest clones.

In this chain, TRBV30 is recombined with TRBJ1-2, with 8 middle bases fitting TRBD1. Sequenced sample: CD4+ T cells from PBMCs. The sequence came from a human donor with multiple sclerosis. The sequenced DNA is TGTGCCACAGGGGGTTGGGGCTACACCTTC. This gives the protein CATGGWGYTF.